This T cell receptor beta chain derives from a study of cytomegalovirus exposure and HLA in healthy donors. This clone was seen a single time. V trimming: 4 bases; J trimming: 4 bases; junction bases outside the gene matches: 11. CDR3 size: 16 residues. CDR1 KGHSH and CDR2 LQKENI come from the germline V gene. The PCR made use of 60 Vbeta and 13 Jbeta primers. Generated by immunoSEQ multiplex PCR, the TCRdb table keeps only in-frame clones and is missing some. The sample lists about 140,000 clones; 75% to 85% were seen once. Sequencing input: PBMCs. This chain links TRBV18 with TRBJ1-1; 8 bases fit TRBD1. The source of this sequence is a woman between 45 and 60 years old in good health and CMV-seropositive. The CDR3 sequence is CASSLTGGQTGTEAFF. CDR3 DNA sequence: TGTGCCAGCTCACTTACAGGGGGACAGACGGGCACTGAAGCTTTCTTT.